Included here is one TCR beta chain sequence, with context. Time point denoted: newly diagnosed GD, antithyroid drugs for less than 3 months. The TCR library was prepared using RNA isolated from PBMCs. Graves' disease was diagnosed by American Thyroid Association guidelines. This record comes from a study of regulatory T cells in long-lasting Graves disease. Through Arm-PCR of CDR3 regions and iRepertoire HTBI primers, TCR beta libraries were built. TCRdb analysed the multiplex PCR reads with MiXCR anew, one entry per CDR3 protein. This table holds roughly 400,000 distinct CDR3 sequences, approximately 16% found once. With 7 bases clipped from V and 4 bases from J, the junction kept 14 bases outside the gene matches. The germline V gene encodes CDR1 MNHNS and CDR2 SASEGT. This CDR3 is built from 17 residues. The data also belong to a second study, concerning T cells in Graves' hyperthyroidism and ophthalmopathy.

Sequenced here: peripheral blood mononuclear cells (PBMCs), sampled at new diagnosis, from a patient treated with antithyroid drugs. V gene TRBV6-1 combines with J gene TRBJ2-2, with 8 bases that match TRBD1. The TCR was taken from a woman between 18 and 30 years old with Graves disease. CDR3 bases: TGTGCCAGCACCTCTTTAGGGGGAACAGGGGGCACCGGGGAGCTGTTTTTT. Translated, it gives CASTSLGGTGGTGELFF.